This T cell receptor (beta chain) was sequenced in a study of T-cell reconstitution after alpha-beta-depleted transplantation in children. Study-wide results and limits: Surviving recipient T cells and thymic progenitors underlay high day-60 TCRbeta diversity in some patients.

For TCRbeta, the library was prepared with unique molecular identifiers. Using its own MiXCR run on the PCR reads, TCRdb lists one record per CDR3 protein. The repertoire holds fewer than 1 million distinct CDR3 sequences, with around 17% as singletons. V was cut by 6 bases and J by 5 bases, with 7 bases left in between. This CDR3 comprises 11 residues. This clonotype was seen more than once but under ten times. Its antigen is currently unknown. The sample consisted of PBMCs, mostly from graft donor cells, taken 360 days after TCRalphabeta/CD19-depleted stem cell transplant. The TCR sequence derives from a male patient aged 10 to 17 who had a stem cell transplant for acute lymphoblastic leukemia, so the T cells may come from the graft donor. The gene calls are TRBV12-3 or TRBV12-4 and TRBJ1-1; D ambiguous. The CDR3 coding sequence is TGTGCCAGCAGCCGACGAACTGAAGCTTTCTTT. This sequence encodes CASSRRTEAFF.